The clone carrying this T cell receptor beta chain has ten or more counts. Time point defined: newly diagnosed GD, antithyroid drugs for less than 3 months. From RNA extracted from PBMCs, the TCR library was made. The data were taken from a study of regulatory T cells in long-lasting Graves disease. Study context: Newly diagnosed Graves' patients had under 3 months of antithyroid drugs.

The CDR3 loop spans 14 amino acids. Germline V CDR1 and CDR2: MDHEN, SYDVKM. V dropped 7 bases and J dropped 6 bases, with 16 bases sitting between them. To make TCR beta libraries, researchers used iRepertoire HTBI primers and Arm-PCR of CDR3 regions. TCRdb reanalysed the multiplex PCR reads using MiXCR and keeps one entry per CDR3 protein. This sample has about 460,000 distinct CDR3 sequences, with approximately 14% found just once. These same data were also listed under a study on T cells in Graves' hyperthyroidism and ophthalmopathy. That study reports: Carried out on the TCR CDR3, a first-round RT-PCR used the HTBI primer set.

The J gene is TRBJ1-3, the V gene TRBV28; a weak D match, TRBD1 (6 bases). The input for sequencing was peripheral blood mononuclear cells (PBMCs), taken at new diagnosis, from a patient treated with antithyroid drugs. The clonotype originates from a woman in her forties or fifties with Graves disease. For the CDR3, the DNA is TGTGCCAGCACTCTACGGGGGCACCCAAACACCATATATTTT. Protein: CASTLRGHPNTIYF.